This TCR beta chain was captured in a study of T cell responses to AZD1222 COVID-19 vaccine. On this clone: The antigen remains undetermined.

Regarding the study as a whole: Spike as a whole was targeted by vaccine-associated CD4 TCRs, dominant at 160-218 and 743-854. Seropositive status at baseline applied to only 5 to 7 AZD1222 recipients.

Assay used: immunoSEQ multiplex PCR; TCRdb lists only in-frame clones, some missing. Seen here are about 150,000 clones, about 89% observed once, and the top ten hold 3.5% to 4%. Trimming shortened V by 3 bases and J by 0 bases, and 9 bases separated the two germline ends. The length of the CDR3 is 14 residues. The germline gives CDR1 SGHRS, CDR2 YFSETQ. The sample in question was peripheral blood, obtained 28 days after the second AZD1222 dose. V is TRBV5-1 and J is TRBJ1-1; no clear D. This clonotype originated in an adult who received the AZD1222 COVID-19 vaccine. The CDR3: CASSSQQLNTEAFF. CDR3 DNA sequence: TGCGCCAGCAGCTCACAGCAATTGAACACTGAAGCTTTCTTT.